This T cell receptor beta chain stems from a study of T cell repertoires in cytomegalovirus infection. One entry per CDR3 protein, called by TCRdb with MiXCR from the reads. The table has about 270,000 distinct CDR3 sequences, roughly a fifth seen once; the top ten hold roughly a fifth. Points on this clonotype: Its antigen is not identified. With a much larger clone just one base away, this may be a read error.

This material consisted of cultured PBMCs, taken from culture after CMV antigen stimulation. The TCR comes from a human donor in good health (CMV status not recorded). Some clones in this sample may be carry-over from other donors' samples.

The CDR3 DNA follows: TGTGCCAGCAGCTTAGCCGGACAGGGGCTCTCTCAGCCCCAGCATTTT. This sequence encodes CASSLAGQGLSQPQHF. This sequence joins TRBV7-2 and TRBJ1-5; 9 positions agree with TRBD1. Unmatched junction bases numbered 6, after V lost 0 bases and J lost 6 bases. Per the germline V gene, CDR1 is SGHTA and CDR2 is FQGNSA. CDR3 size: 16 residues.